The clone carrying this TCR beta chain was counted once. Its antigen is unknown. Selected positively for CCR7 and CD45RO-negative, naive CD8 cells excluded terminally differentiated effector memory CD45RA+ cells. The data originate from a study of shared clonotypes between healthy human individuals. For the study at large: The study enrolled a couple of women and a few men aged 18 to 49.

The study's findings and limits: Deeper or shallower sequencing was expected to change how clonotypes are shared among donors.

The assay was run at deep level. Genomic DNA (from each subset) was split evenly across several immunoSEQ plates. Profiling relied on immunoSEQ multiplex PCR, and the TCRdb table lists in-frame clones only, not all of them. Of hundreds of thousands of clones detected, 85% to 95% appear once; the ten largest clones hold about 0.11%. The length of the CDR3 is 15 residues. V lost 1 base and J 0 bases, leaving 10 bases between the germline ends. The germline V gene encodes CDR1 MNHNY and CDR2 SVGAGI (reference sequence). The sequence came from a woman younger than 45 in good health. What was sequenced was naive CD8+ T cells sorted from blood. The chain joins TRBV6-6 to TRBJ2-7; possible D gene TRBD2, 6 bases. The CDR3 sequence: CASSYLGGNSYEQYF. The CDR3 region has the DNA TGTGCCAGCAGTTACTTGGGGGGAAACTCCTACGAGCAGTACTTC.